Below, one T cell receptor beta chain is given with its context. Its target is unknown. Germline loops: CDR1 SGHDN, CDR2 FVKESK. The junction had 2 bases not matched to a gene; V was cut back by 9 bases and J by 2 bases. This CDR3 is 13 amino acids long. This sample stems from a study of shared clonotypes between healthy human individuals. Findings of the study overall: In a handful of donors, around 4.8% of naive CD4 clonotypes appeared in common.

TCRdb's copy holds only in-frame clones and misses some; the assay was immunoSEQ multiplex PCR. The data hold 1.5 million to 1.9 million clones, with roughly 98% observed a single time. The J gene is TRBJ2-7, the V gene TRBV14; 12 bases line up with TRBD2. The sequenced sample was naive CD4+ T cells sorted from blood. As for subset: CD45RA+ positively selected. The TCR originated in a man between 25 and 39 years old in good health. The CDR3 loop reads CASRLAGAYEQYF. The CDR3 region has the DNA TGTGCCAGTCGACTAGCGGGAGCCTACGAGCAGTACTTC.